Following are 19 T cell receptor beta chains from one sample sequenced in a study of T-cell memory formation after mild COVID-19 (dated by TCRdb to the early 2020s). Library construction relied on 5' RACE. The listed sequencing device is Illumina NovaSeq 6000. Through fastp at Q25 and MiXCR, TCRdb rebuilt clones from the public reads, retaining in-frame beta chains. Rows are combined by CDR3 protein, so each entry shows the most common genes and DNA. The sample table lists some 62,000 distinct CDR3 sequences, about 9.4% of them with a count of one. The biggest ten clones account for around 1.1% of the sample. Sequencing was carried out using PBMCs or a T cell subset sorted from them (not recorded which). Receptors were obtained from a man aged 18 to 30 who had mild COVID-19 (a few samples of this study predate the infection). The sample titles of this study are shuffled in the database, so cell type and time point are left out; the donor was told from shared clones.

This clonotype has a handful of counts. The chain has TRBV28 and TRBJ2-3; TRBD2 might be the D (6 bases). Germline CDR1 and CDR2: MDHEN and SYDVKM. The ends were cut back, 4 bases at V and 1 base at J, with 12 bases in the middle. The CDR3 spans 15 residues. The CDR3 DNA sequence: TGTGCCAGCAGTTCGGGCGGGGCTGGCACAGATACGCAGTATTTT. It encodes CASSSGGAGTDTQYF.

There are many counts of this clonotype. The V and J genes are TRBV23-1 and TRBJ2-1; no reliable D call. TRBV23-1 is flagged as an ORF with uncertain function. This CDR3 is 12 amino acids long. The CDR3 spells CARAGRYNEQFF. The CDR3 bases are TGCGCTAGGGCAGGACGCTACAATGAGCAGTTCTTC.

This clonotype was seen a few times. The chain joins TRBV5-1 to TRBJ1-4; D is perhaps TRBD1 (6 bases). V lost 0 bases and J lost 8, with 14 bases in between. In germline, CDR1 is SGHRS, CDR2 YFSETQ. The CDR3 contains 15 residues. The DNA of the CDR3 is TGCGCCAGCAGCTTGGTTTCAGGGGCAGGGGAAAAACTGTTTTTT. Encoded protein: CASSLVSGAGEKLFF.

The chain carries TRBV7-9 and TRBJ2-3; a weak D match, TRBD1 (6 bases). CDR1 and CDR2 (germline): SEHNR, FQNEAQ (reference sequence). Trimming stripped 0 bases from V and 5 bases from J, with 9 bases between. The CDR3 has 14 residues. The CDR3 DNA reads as TGTGCCAGCAGCTTAGCGGGGGCTGGAGATACGCAGTATTTT. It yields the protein CASSLAGAGDTQYF. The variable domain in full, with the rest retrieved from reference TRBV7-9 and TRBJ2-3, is DTGVSQNPRHKITKRGQNVTFRCDPISEHNRLYWYRQTLGQGPEFLTYFQNEAQLEKSRLLSDRFSAERPKGSFSTLEIQRTEQGDSAMYLCASSLAGAGDTQYFGPGTRLTVL.

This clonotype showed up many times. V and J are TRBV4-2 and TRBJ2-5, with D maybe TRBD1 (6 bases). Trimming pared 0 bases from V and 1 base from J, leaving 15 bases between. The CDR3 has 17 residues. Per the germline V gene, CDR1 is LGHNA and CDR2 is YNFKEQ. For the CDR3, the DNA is TGTGCCAGCAGCCAAGATTCGGGACACAGGACCCAAGAGACCCAGTACTTC. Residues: CASSQDSGHRTQETQYF.

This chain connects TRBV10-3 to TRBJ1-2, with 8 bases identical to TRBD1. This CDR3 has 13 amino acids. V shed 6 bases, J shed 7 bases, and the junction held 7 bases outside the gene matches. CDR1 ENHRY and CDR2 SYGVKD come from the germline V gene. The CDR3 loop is CAIRLDRAGGYTF. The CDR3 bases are TGTGCCATCAGACTGGACAGGGCCGGTGGCTACACCTTC.

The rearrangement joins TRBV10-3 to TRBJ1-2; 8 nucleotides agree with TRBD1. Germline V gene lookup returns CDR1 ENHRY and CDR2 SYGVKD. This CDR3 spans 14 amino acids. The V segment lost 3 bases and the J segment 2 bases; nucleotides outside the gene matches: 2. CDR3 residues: CAISDRDRNYGYTF. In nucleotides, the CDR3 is TGTGCCATCAGTGACCGGGACAGGAACTATGGCTACACCTTC.

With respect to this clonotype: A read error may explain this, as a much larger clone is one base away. CDR3 bases: TGTGCCAGCAGCTTTGACATGGGGACCTACGAGCAGTACTTC. As protein: CASSFDMGTYEQYF. The gene calls are TRBV7-2 and TRBJ2-7; no definite D call. Trimming left V 3 bases short and J 2 bases short, with 11 bases between. Germline loops: CDR1 SGHTA, CDR2 FQGNSA. CDR3 length: 14 residues.

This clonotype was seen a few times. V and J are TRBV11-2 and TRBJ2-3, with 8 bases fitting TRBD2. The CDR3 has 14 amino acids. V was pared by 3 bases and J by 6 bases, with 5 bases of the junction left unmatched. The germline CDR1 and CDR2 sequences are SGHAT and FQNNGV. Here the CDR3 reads CASSFGLAPDTQYF. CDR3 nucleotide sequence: TGTGCCAGCAGCTTCGGACTAGCCCCCGATACGCAGTATTTT.

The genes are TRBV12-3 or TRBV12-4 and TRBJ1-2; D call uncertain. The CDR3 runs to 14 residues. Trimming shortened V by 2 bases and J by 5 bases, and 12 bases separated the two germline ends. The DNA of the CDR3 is TGTGCCAGCAGTTTATTAGGAACCGAGTATGGCTACACCTTC. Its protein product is CASSLLGTEYGYTF.

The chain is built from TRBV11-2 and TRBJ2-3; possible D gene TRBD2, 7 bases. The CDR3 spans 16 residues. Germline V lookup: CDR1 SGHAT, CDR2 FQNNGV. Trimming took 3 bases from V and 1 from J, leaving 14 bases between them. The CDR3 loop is CASSFPGGWGTDTQYF. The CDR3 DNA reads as TGTGCCAGCAGCTTCCCGGGGGGCTGGGGCACAGATACGCAGTATTTT.

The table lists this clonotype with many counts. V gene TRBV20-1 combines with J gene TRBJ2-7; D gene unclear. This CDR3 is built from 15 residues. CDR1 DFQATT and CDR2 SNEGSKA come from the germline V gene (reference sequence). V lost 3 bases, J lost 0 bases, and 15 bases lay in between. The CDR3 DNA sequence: TGCAGTGCTAGTCAACAGCGTTCGAGCTCCTACGAGCAGTACTTC. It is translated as CSASQQRSSSYEQYF.

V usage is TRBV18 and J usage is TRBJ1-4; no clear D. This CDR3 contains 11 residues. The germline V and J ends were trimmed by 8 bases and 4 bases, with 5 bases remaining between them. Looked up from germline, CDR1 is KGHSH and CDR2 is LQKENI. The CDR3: CASGLNEKLFF. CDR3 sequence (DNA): TGTGCCAGCGGTCTTAATGAAAAACTGTTTTTT. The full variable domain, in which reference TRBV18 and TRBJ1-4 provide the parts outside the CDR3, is NAGVMQNPRHLVRRRGQEARLRCSPMKGHSHVYWYRQLPEEGLKFMVYLQKENIIDESGMPKERFSAEFPKEGPSILRIQQVVRGDSAAYFCASGLNEKLFFGSGTQLSVL.

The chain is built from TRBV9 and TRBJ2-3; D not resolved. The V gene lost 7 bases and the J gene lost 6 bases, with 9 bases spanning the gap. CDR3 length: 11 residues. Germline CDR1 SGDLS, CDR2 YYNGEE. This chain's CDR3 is CASGDFDTQYF. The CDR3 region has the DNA TGTGCCAGCGGAGACTTTGATACGCAGTATTTT.

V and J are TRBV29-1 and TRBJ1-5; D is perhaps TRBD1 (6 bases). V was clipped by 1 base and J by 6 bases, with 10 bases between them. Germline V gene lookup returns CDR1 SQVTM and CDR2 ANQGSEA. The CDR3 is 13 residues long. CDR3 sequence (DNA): TGCAGCGTTGAAGGAGGGGGAGGTCAGCCCCAGCATTTT. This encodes CSVEGGGGQPQHF.

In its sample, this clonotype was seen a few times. CDR3: CASSQDLRGDSYGYTF. CDR3 in DNA: TGTGCCAGCAGCCAAGATTTGCGGGGGGACAGCTATGGCTACACCTTC. The genes are TRBV4-2 and TRBJ1-2; TRBD1 matches at 7 bases. The CDR3 consists of 16 residues. CDR1 and CDR2 (germline): LGHNA, YNFKEQ. Trimming cost V 0 bases and J 4 bases; bases outside gene matches: 8.

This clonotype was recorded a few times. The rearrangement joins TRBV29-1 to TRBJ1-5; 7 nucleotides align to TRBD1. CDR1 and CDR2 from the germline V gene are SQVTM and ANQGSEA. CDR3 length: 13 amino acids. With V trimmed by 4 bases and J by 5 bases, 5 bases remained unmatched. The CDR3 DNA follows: TGCAGCGTTGCTTCTACAGGGGATCAGCCCCAGCATTTT. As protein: CSVASTGDQPQHF.

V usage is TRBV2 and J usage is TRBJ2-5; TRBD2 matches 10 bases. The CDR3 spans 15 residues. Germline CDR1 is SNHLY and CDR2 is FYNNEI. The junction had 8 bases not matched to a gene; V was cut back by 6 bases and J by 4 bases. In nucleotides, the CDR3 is TGTGCCAGCAGGATCTTAGCGGGGGGATCAGAGACCCAGTACTTC. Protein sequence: CASRILAGGSETQYF.

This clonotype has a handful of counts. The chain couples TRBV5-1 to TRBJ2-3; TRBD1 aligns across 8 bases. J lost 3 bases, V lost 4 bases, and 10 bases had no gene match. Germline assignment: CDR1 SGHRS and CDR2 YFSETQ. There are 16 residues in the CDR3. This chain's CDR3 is CASSRTTGVVTDTQYF. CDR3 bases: TGCGCCAGCAGCCGAACGACAGGGGTTGTGACAGATACGCAGTATTTT.